This T cell receptor (beta chain) was sequenced for a study of blood T cell repertoires in COVID-19. In the study overall: The samples span acute and convalescent COVID-19 from the United States, Italy and Spain.

Sequenced by immunoSEQ multiplex PCR; TCRdb stores in-frame clones only, minus some. Of around 140,000 clones listed, 84% are singletons. This CDR3 region has 15 residues. CDR1 LNHDA and CDR2 SQIVND come from the germline V gene (reference sequence). Unmatched junction bases numbered 4, after V lost 4 bases and J lost 2 bases. This chain links TRBV19 with TRBJ1-2; TRBD1 matches at 10 bases. The sequencing input was PBMCs or T cells enriched from blood (not recorded which). The source is a man in his fifties in a cohort exposed to, infected with or recovered from COVID-19 (not recorded which). Here the CDR3 reads CASSTRTGGNYGYTF. CDR3 in DNA: TGTGCCAGTAGTACGCGGACAGGGGGGAACTATGGCTACACCTTC.